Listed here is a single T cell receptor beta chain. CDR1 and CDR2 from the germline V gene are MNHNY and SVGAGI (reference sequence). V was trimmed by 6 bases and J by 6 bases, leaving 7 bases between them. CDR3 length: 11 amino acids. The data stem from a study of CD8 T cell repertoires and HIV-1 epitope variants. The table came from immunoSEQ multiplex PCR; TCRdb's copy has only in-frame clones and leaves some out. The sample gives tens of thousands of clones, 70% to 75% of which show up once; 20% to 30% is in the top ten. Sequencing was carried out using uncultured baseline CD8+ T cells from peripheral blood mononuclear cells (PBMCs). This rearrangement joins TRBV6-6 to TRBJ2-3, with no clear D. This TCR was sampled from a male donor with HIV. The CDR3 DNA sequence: TGTGCCAGCAGGGTGGTGGATACGCAGTATTTT. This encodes CASRVVDTQYF.